These T cell receptor beta chains were read from a single sample in a study of neurological immune-mediated disorders. TCRdb itself ran the 5' RACE reads through MiXCR, one entry per CDR3 protein. The repertoire has under 70,000 distinct CDR3 sequences, 3.2% of them found once; the top ten carry around 5.5%. The specimen sequenced was PBMCs. The receptors come from a woman between 50 and 59 years old with multiple sclerosis. CDR3s include the opening cysteine and the closing phenylalanine or tryptophan. The D gene is left open where the match is weak. The size field is filled for only some rows; it gives once, few, many or a size class.

j_call clone_size d_call v_call cdr3_aa cdr3_nt
TRBJ2-7 many TRBD2 TRBV27 CASSSLTSGWLSYEQYF TGTGCCAGCAGTTCCCTGACTAGCGGGTGGCTTTCCTACGAGCAGTACTTC
TRBJ1-6 many TRBD1 TRBV20-1 CSARAGTGEIWGSPLHF TGCAGTGCTAGAGCCGGGACAGGTGAAATTTGGGGATCACCCCTCCACTTT
TRBJ1-1 many NA TRBV12-3/TRBV12-4 CASSLSITGEAFF TGTGCCAGCAGTTTATCAATCACAGGTGAAGCTTTCTTT
TRBJ1-2 many NA TRBV12-3/TRBV12-4 CASTQQGSYGYTF TGTGCCAGCACCCAACAGGGCTCCTATGGCTACACCTTC
TRBJ2-2 many TRBD2 TRBV10-3 CAISEGTSWTGELFF TGTGCCATCAGTGAGGGGACTAGCTGGACCGGGGAGCTGTTTTTT
TRBJ1-1 NA NA TRBV5-4 CASEWRGSMNTEAFF TGTGCCAGCGAGTGGAGGGGCTCTATGAACACTGAAGCTTTCTTT
TRBJ1-1 many NA TRBV20-1 CSARRDTEAFF TGCAGTGCTAGAAGGGACACTGAAGCTTTCTTT
TRBJ2-1 many TRBD2 TRBV7-9 CATSPAGAVLNEQFF TGTGCCACTTCGCCAGCGGGAGCCGTCCTCAATGAGCAGTTCTTC
TRBJ2-3 many NA TRBV6-5 CASLRTVNSDTQYF TGTGCCAGCCTCCGGACAGTAAACTCCGATACGCAGTATTTT
TRBJ2-2 many TRBD1 TRBV15 CATSRDTGAGELFF TGTGCCACCAGCAGAGATACAGGGGCCGGGGAGCTGTTTTTT
TRBJ1-5 many NA TRBV2 CASSEQGTQPQHF TGTGCCAGCAGTGAGCAGGGTACTCAGCCCCAGCATTTT
TRBJ2-5 many TRBD2 TRBV20-1 CSARSVAGGQETQYF TGCAGTGCTCGAAGCGTCGCGGGAGGCCAAGAGACCCAGTACTTC
TRBJ2-1 many NA TRBV28 CASTPRGEWYNEQFF TGTGCCAGCACCCCGAGGGGGGAGTGGTACAATGAGCAGTTCTTC
TRBJ2-3 many TRBD2 TRBV5-1 CASSFSGRAIDTQYF TGCGCCAGCAGCTTTAGCGGGAGGGCCATAGATACGCAGTATTTT
TRBJ2-3 many NA TRBV29-1 CSVDGVSDTQYF TGCAGCGTTGATGGAGTTTCTGATACGCAGTATTTT
TRBJ2-7 few NA TRBV18 CASSPAGAISYEQYF TGTGCCAGCTCACCAGCCGGGGCTATCTCCTACGAGCAGTACTTC
TRBJ2-6 many NA TRBV20-1 CSARDAWSGANVLTF TGCAGTGCTAGAGATGCGTGGTCAGGGGCCAACGTCCTGACTTTC
TRBJ1-1 many NA TRBV19 CASSTKLNTEAFF TGTGCCAGTAGTACCAAACTGAACACTGAAGCTTTCTTT
TRBJ1-6 many TRBD1 TRBV28 CASSHPGTGHSPLHF TGTGCCAGCAGTCACCCGGGGACAGGGCATTCACCCCTCCACTTT
TRBJ1-1 many NA TRBV27 CASSLAVGNTEAFF TGTGCCAGCAGTTTAGCGGTGGGAAACACTGAAGCTTTCTTT
TRBJ2-5 many NA TRBV6-4 CASSDADFRGYF TGTGCCAGCAGTGATGCCGACTTCCGGGGGTACTTC
TRBJ2-3 many TRBD2 TRBV7-2 CASSVRLAGTDTQYF TGTGCCAGCAGCGTCCGACTAGCGGGCACAGATACGCAGTATTTT
TRBJ1-3 many NA TRBV20-1 CSATPGQYRGNTIYF TGCAGTGCTACCCCAGGACAGTATAGGGGAAACACCATATATTTT
TRBJ2-1 many NA TRBV5-1 CASSLVVSRSYNEQFF TGCGCCAGCAGCTTGGTCGTCAGCAGATCCTACAATGAGCAGTTCTTC
TRBJ2-1 many TRBD2 TRBV20-1 CSASASVGTSGRYNEQFF TGCAGTGCTAGTGCCTCGGTTGGGACTAGCGGGAGGTACAATGAGCAGTTCTTC
TRBJ2-5 many TRBD2 TRBV9 CASSGSGSKETQYF TGTGCCAGCAGCGGTAGCGGGAGCAAAGAGACCCAGTACTTC
TRBJ2-5 many NA TRBV5-1 CASSQSAGETQYF TGCGCCAGCAGCCAGAGCGCGGGGGAGACCCAGTACTTC
TRBJ2-7 many TRBD1 TRBV7-9 CASSWTGTGAYEQYF TGTGCCAGCAGCTGGACCGGGACAGGGGCCTACGAGCAGTACTTC
TRBJ2-1 many TRBD2 TRBV20-1 CSARDPLAGIREQFF TGCAGTGCTAGAGACCCACTAGCGGGGATTAGGGAGCAGTTCTTC
TRBJ2-7 many TRBD2 TRBV7-2 CASKAGEEVGEQYF TGTGCCAGCAAGGCGGGAGAAGAAGTTGGTGAGCAGTACTTC
TRBJ1-5 NA NA TRBV19 CASKSRKGNNNQPQHF TGTGCCAGTAAATCGCGGAAAGGGAACAACAATCAGCCCCAGCATTTT
TRBJ2-3 many NA TRBV20-1 CSARGGDTQYF TGCAGTGCCAGGGGTGGAGATACGCAGTATTTT
TRBJ1-6 many NA TRBV7-8 CASSLGQGGSSYNSPLHF TGTGCCAGCAGCTTAGGGCAGGGCGGAAGCTCCTATAATTCACCCCTCCACTTT
TRBJ2-3 many TRBD2 TRBV20-1 CSVGLPSTDTQYF TGCAGCGTGGGACTACCTAGCACAGATACGCAGTATTTT
TRBJ2-3 many TRBD2 TRBV20-1 CSARGLGPSGSTDTQYF TGCAGTGCTAGAGGCTTGGGGCCTAGCGGGAGCACAGATACGCAGTATTTT
TRBJ1-1 many NA TRBV12-3/TRBV12-4 CASSAVNTEAFF TGTGCCAGCAGTGCAGTGAACACTGAAGCTTTCTTT
TRBJ1-3 many TRBD1 TRBV7-9 CASSPGTVGNTIYF TGTGCCAGCAGCCCAGGGACAGTTGGAAACACCATATATTTT
TRBJ2-1 many NA TRBV20-1 CSARGTVEYNEQFF TGCAGTGCTAGGGGTACGGTAGAGTACAATGAGCAGTTCTTC
TRBJ2-5 many TRBD1 TRBV5-1 CASSSSPTGWETQYF TGCGCCAGCAGCTCCTCCCCGACAGGGTGGGAGACCCAGTACTTC
TRBJ1-2 many NA TRBV20-1 CSARGSAGEGYGYTF TGCAGTGCTAGAGGATCGGCAGGGGAAGGCTATGGCTACACCTTC
TRBJ2-7 many NA TRBV10-3 CATTVNDNEQYF TGTGCCACGACAGTCAACGACAACGAGCAGTACTTC
TRBJ2-7 many NA TRBV5-5 CASSLLWAGTSSYEQYF TGTGCCAGCAGCTTGTTGTGGGCCGGTACAAGCTCCTACGAGCAGTACTTC